The 8 T cell receptor beta chains given below trace back to one sample, sequenced in a study of neoadjuvant nivolumab and ipilimumab in lung cancer. Libraries were prepared by immunoSEQ multiplex PCR; TCRdb keeps only in-frame clonotypes and omits some of them. The top ten clones hold 2.5% to 4% of a sample with fewer than 40,000 clones, approximately 92% of them seen once. Sequenced material: peripheral blood, taken before neoadjuvant nivolumab, alone or with ipilimumab. The receptor source for this set is an adult with non-small cell lung cancer.

The chain combines TRBV29-1 with TRBJ1-4; the D is unclear. V was clipped by 4 bases and J by 4 bases, with 10 bases between them. CDR3 length: 13 amino acids. Germline CDR1 SQVTM, CDR2 ANQGSEA. The CDR3 loop reads CSVGLVRNEKLFF. The CDR3 bases are TGCAGCGTTGGATTAGTGCGTAATGAAAAACTGTTTTTT.

The V call is TRBV2, the J call TRBJ2-7; TRBD2 might be the D (6 bases). V was pared by 7 bases and J by 2 bases, with 12 bases between. Per germline, CDR1 SNHLY and CDR2 FYNNEI. There are 13 residues in the CDR3. CDR3 in amino acids: CASKPGSTYEQYF. The CDR3 nucleotides read TGTGCCAGCAAACCCGGGAGCACCTACGAGCAGTACTTC.

This chain uses TRBV7-3 with TRBJ2-1; D is ambiguous. Germline assignment: CDR1 SGHTA and CDR2 FQGTGA. CDR3 size: 14 residues. V lost 5 bases and J lost 5, with 13 bases in between. The CDR3 reads CASSPETINNEQFF. CDR3 bases: TGTGCCAGCAGCCCGGAGACCATTAACAATGAGCAGTTCTTC.

CDR3 in amino acids: CASSLVGAANEKLFF. Here the CDR3 DNA reads TGTGCCAGCAGCTTAGTGGGGGCCGCCAATGAAAAACTGTTTTTT. The chain combines TRBV11-2 with TRBJ1-4; TRBD1 might be the D (6 bases). CDR1 is SGHAT, CDR2 FQNNGV, per germline. This CDR3 is 15 amino acids long. V was trimmed by 1 base and J by 5 bases, leaving 11 bases between them.

The rearrangement links TRBV5-6 to TRBJ2-7; 9 nucleotides match TRBD1. This CDR3 spans 16 amino acids. Losses at the gene ends were 5 bases for V and 2 bases for J; bases not matched to a gene: 11. Germline V gives CDR1 SGHDT, CDR2 YYEEEE. The CDR3 nucleotides read TGTGCCAGCAGGCCAGCGGGACAGGGTTCCCCCTACGAGCAGTACTTC. Protein sequence: CASRPAGQGSPYEQYF.

The chain has TRBV19 and TRBJ2-5; 8 nucleotides line up with TRBD1. CDR1 and CDR2 (germline): LNHDA, SQIVND (reference sequence). V was pared by 7 bases and J by 0 bases, with 7 bases of the junction left unmatched. This CDR3 contains 15 residues. Here the CDR3 reads CASKDRDGDQETQYF. DNA of the CDR3: TGTGCCAGTAAGGACAGGGATGGGGACCAAGAGACCCAGTACTTC.

The V call is TRBV5-1, the J call TRBJ2-3; 8 bases are shared with TRBD1. The CDR3 extends over 15 amino acids. Losses at the gene ends were 4 bases for V and 5 bases for J; bases not matched to a gene: 9. The germline gives CDR1 SGHRS, CDR2 YFSETQ. This CDR3 is CASSTGTGLGDTQYF. In DNA, the CDR3 is TGCGCCAGCAGCACAGGGACAGGATTGGGAGATACGCAGTATTTT.

V and J are TRBV30 and TRBJ2-3, with 11 bases aligning to TRBD2. Germline V CDR1 and CDR2: GTSNPN, SVGIG (reference sequence). The CDR3 runs to 16 residues. J gave up 3 bases and V 3 bases, and 8 bases lay outside the gene matches. The CDR3 bases are TGTGCCTGGAGCCGTACTAGCGGGAGCTGGACAGATACGCAGTATTTT. It translates to CAWSRTSGSWTDTQYF.